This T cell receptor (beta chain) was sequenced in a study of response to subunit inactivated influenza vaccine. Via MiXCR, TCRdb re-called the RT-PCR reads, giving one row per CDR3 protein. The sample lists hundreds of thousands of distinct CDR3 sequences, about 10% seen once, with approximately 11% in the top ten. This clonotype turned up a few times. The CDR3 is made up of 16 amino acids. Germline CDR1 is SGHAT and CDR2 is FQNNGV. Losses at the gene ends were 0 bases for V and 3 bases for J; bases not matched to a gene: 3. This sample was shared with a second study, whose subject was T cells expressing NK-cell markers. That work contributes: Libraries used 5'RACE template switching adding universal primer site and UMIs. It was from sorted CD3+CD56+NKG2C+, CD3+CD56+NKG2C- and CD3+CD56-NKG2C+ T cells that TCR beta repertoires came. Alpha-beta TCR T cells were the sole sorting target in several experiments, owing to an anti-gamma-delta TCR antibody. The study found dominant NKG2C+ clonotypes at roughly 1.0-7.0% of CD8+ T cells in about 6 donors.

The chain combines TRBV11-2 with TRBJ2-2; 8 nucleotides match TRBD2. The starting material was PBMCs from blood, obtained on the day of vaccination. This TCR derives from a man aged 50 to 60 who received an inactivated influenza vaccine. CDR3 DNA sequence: TGTGCCAGCAGCTTAGAAGGACTAGCAGACACCGGGGAGCTGTTTTTT. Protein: CASSLEGLADTGELFF. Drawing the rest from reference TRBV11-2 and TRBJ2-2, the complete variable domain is EAGVAQSPRYKIIEKRQSVAFWCNPISGHATLYWYQQILGQGPKLLIQFQNNGVVDDSQLPKDRFSAERLKGVDSTLKIQPAKLEDSAVYLCASSLEGLADTGELFFGEGSRLTVL.